The 6 T cell receptor beta chains reported below all come from one sample, sequenced in a study of Graves' ophthalmopathy and Graves' hyperthyroidism. Amplification targeted the TCR beta CDR3 regions, with RNA transcripts as the source material. Second-round multiplex PCR came after first-round RT-PCR with HTBI primers. TCRdb processed the multiplex PCR reads anew with MiXCR; each CDR3 protein has one entry. The table lists 400,000 or so distinct CDR3 sequences, 15% to 17% of them singletons. What was sequenced was peripheral blood. These receptors originate from a woman aged 18-29 years with stable Graves' hyperthyroidism.

V and J are TRBV7-2 and TRBJ1-2; 9 bases align to TRBD1. The trim removed 5 bases at V and 4 bases at J, leaving 5 bases unmatched. Germline V gene lookup returns CDR1 SGHTA and CDR2 FQGNSA. This CDR3 contains 14 residues. This CDR3 is CASSLQGASYGYTF. The DNA for the CDR3 is TGTGCCAGCAGCCTACAGGGGGCCAGCTATGGCTACACCTTC. Full variable domain (rest looked up from reference TRBV7-2 and TRBJ1-2): GAGVSQSPSNKVTEKGKDVELRCDPISGHTALYWYRQSLGQGLEFLIYFQGNSAPDKSGLPSDRFSAERTGGSVSTLTIQRTQQEDSAVYLCASSLQGASYGYTFGSGTRLTVV.

This clonotype appeared many times. V and J are TRBV6-1 and TRBJ1-2, with D perhaps TRBD1 (5 bases). V was trimmed by 0 bases and J by 1 base, leaving 12 bases between them. Germline lookup yields CDR1 MNHNS and CDR2 SASEGT. This CDR3 contains 16 residues. The CDR3 region has the DNA TGTGCCAGCAGTGAAGCCAGTATGACAGTTAACTATGGCTACACCTTC. Amino acids: CASSEASMTVNYGYTF.

This chain joins TRBV2 and TRBJ2-7; the match to TRBD2 covers 7 bases. With V trimmed by 4 bases and J by 0 bases, 3 bases remained unmatched. The germline V gene encodes CDR1 SNHLY and CDR2 FYNNEI. CDR3 length: 14 residues. This chain's CDR3 is CASSAGTNSYEQYF. CDR3 in DNA: TGTGCCAGCAGTGCCGGGACTAACTCCTACGAGCAGTACTTC.

This clonotype has at least ten counts. V usage is TRBV11-3 and J usage is TRBJ2-5, with no clear D. Germline V lookup: CDR1 SGHNT, CDR2 YENEEA. This CDR3 region has 15 residues. Trimming shortened V by 1 base and J by 5 bases, and 14 bases separated the two germline ends. Here the CDR3 DNA reads TGTGCCAGCAGCTTAGTTTCTTCTGCGGTGGAGACCCAGTACTTC. The encoded protein is CASSLVSSAVETQYF.

In its sample, this clonotype was seen many times. The chain recombines TRBV5-1 with TRBJ1-2; TRBD1 matches 8 bases. CDR1 and CDR2 from the germline V gene are SGHRS and YFSETQ. V lost 4 bases, J lost 6 bases, and 5 bases stayed unmatched. This CDR3 has 13 residues. The CDR3 DNA is TGCGCCAGCAGCCAGACAGGGGCGAATGGCTACACCTTC. Amino acids: CASSQTGANGYTF.

This clonotype was counted many times. The chain uses TRBV19 and TRBJ1-5; 7 bases map to TRBD1. The ends lost 11 bases at V and 0 bases at J; junction bases unmatched: 4. CDR1 is LNHDA and CDR2 is SQIVND in the germline V gene (reference sequence). The CDR3 is 13 amino acids. The CDR3: CASGTASNQPQHF. The CDR3 DNA reads as TGTGCCTCCGGGACAGCTAGCAATCAGCCCCAGCATTTT.